Below, 20 T cell receptor beta chains from the same sample are listed, as sequenced in a study of shared clonotypes between healthy human individuals. TCRdb's copy holds only in-frame clones and misses some; the assay was immunoSEQ multiplex PCR. The top ten clones hold 10% of a sample with approximately 330,000 clones, 73% of them seen once. The specimen sequenced was memory CD4+ T cells sorted from blood. Subset indicated: CD45RA-negative fraction. These receptors came from a young man in good health.

The chain has TRBV28 and TRBJ1-2; a weak D match, TRBD1 (5 bases). CDR1 and CDR2 (germline): MDHEN, SYDVKM. The CDR3 loop spans 12 amino acids. The CDR3 spells CGSAGLNYGYTF. As DNA, the CDR3 is TGTGGAAGTGCGGGGCTTAACTATGGCTACACCTTC.

The chain is built from TRBV7-9 and TRBJ2-1; D is perhaps TRBD1 or TRBD2 (6 bases each). Trimming took off 5 bases at V and 7 bases at J, with 21 bases between the two ends. This CDR3 region has 16 residues. The germline CDR1 and CDR2 sequences are SEHNR and FQNEAQ (reference sequence). The CDR3 nucleotides read TGTGCCAGCAGCACTACGGGGGCTAGCGAGAGAAATGAGCAGTTCTTC. Its translation: CASSTTGASERNEQFF.

The rearrangement joins TRBV5-4 to TRBJ1-2; 8 bases are shared with TRBD1. After removal of 3 bases from V and 2 bases from J, the junction contained 9 bases not matched to a gene. The CDR3 length is 16 residues. CDR1 and CDR2 from the germline V gene are SGHNT and YYREEE (reference sequence). DNA for the CDR3: TGTGCCAGCAGCTCCCCCCTTAGGACAGGGAACTATGGCTACACCTTC. It encodes CASSSPLRTGNYGYTF.

The table lists this clone with a few counts. The chain combines TRBV4-3 with TRBJ1-3; D is unclear. The CDR3 has 17 amino acids. CDR1 and CDR2 from the germline V gene are LGHNA and YSLEER. V was trimmed by 0 bases and J by 0 bases, leaving 12 bases between them. The CDR3 region is CASSQERPGSSGNTIYF. The DNA of the CDR3 is TGCGCCAGCAGCCAAGAGCGTCCGGGAAGCTCTGGAAACACCATATATTTT.

The chain joins TRBV7-8 to TRBJ2-1, with D perhaps TRBD1 (5 bases). Trimming took off 3 bases at V and 6 bases at J, with 9 bases between the two ends. CDR3 length: 13 amino acids. Germline V CDR1 and CDR2: SGHVS, FQNEAQ. In DNA, the CDR3 is TGTGCCAGCAGCTTTTTGCAGGGCAATGAGCAGTTCTTC. Amino acid sequence: CASSFLQGNEQFF.

The rearrangement uses TRBV5-1 and TRBJ2-4; no firm D call. This CDR3 is built from 14 residues. From germline, CDR1 is SGHRS and CDR2 YFSETQ. The V gene lost 1 base and the J gene lost 3 bases, with 8 bases spanning the gap. The CDR3 bases are TGCGCCAGCAGCTTGAGTTCTTTCAAAAACATTCAGTACTTC. Its protein is CASSLSSFKNIQYF.

This clone was seen only a few times. This chain uses TRBV7-6 with TRBJ1-1; the D gene is possibly TRBD1 (5 bases). In germline, CDR1 is SGHVS, CDR2 FNYEAQ. This CDR3 is 12 amino acids long. V gave up 7 bases and J gave up 3 bases, with 9 bases separating them. The CDR3 spells CASTRGDTEAFF. DNA for the CDR3: TGTGCCAGCACCAGAGGGGACACTGAAGCTTTCTTT.

The rearrangement uses TRBV4-3 and TRBJ2-2, with 7 nucleotides matching TRBD1. Germline CDR1 and CDR2: LGHNA and YSLEER. J was trimmed by 0 bases and V by 0 bases; bases with no gene match: 4. CDR3 length: 17 residues. The CDR3 region is CASSQDWGQTNTGELFF. The CDR3 nucleotides read TGCGCCAGCAGCCAAGATTGGGGACAGACGAACACCGGGGAGCTGTTTTTT.

In its sample, this clone was seen many times. This chain connects TRBV7-9 to TRBJ2-2; D unresolved. This CDR3 has 12 residues. V lost 8 bases and J lost 8, with 12 bases in between. Germline V lookup: CDR1 SEHNR, CDR2 FQNEAQ (reference sequence). CDR3 protein: CASGPPLGELFF. CDR3 coding DNA: TGTGCCAGCGGCCCCCCTTTAGGGGAGCTGTTTTTT.

This chain links TRBV7-8 with TRBJ2-3; TRBD2 matches at 8 bases. J gave up 3 bases and V 0 bases, and 11 bases lay outside the gene matches. The CDR3 spans 18 residues. In germline, CDR1 is SGHVS, CDR2 FQNEAQ. CDR3 DNA sequence: TGTGCCAGCAGCTTAGCGCGGACGGGAGGGACGAAAACAGATACGCAGTATTTT. As protein: CASSLARTGGTKTDTQYF.

The V call is TRBV7-6, the J call TRBJ2-7; D not resolved. There are 16 residues in the CDR3. V gave up 2 bases and J gave up 0 bases, with 14 bases separating them. Germline-derived CDR1 and CDR2 are SGHVS and FNYEAQ. CDR3 in DNA: TGTGCCAGCAGCTTATCTGCGAGCCCACTCTCCTACGAGCAGTACTTC. It is translated as CASSLSASPLSYEQYF.

The genes are TRBV30 and TRBJ2-5; 7 bases fit TRBD1. CDR3 length: 14 residues. The germline V gene has CDR1 GTSNPN and CDR2 SVGIG (reference sequence). The V and J ends lost 5 bases and 4 bases, in that order; junction bases with no gene match: 10. The CDR3 DNA reads TGTGCCTGGGATACTACAGGGGTCGGAGAGACCCAGTACTTC. It yields the protein CAWDTTGVGETQYF.

The chain couples TRBV28 to TRBJ2-1; 10 bases fit TRBD2. V shed 10 bases and J 8 bases; nucleotides not matched to a gene: 11. The CDR3 covers 14 residues. Germline-derived CDR1 and CDR2 are MDHEN and SYDVKM. CDR3 amino acids: CATQETSGSDEQFF. CDR3 DNA sequence: TGTGCCACCCAAGAGACTAGCGGGTCCGATGAGCAGTTCTTC.

This chain connects TRBV5-1 to TRBJ2-3; 14 nucleotides align to TRBD2. Germline trimming cut 5 bases from V and 6 bases from J; bases unmatched to any gene: 2. CDR1 and CDR2 (germline): SGHRS, YFSETQ. The CDR3 sequence is 14 residues long. The CDR3 DNA follows: TGCGCCAGCAGGGGACTAGCGGGAGTTGATACGCAGTATTTT. Translation: CASRGLAGVDTQYF.

The genes are TRBV2 and TRBJ2-3; 7 nucleotides match TRBD2. The V segment lost 5 bases and the J segment 6 bases; nucleotides outside the gene matches: 8. Germline CDR1 reads SNHLY; CDR2 reads FYNNEI. The CDR3 totals 14 residues. The CDR3 coding sequence is TGTGCCAGCAGTTGGAGACTAGCAGCGGATACGCAGTATTTT. It translates to CASSWRLAADTQYF. The whole variable domain, filled in from reference TRBV2 and TRBJ2-3, reads EPEVTQTPSHQVTQMGQEVILRCVPISNHLYFYWYRQILGQKVEFLVSFYNNEISEKSEIFDDQFSVERPDGSNFTLKIRSTKLEDSAMYFCASSWRLAADTQYFGPGTRLTVL.

This chain uses TRBV6-5 with TRBJ2-1; 8 bases are a match to TRBD2. The CDR3 runs to 15 residues. V lost 1 base and J lost 4; bases outside the gene matches: 3. Germline V CDR1 and CDR2: MNHEY, SVGAGI. The CDR3 reads CASSYFPSGYNEQFF. The CDR3 coding sequence is TGTGCCAGCAGTTACTTCCCTAGCGGGTACAATGAGCAGTTCTTC.

This rearrangement joins TRBV13 to TRBJ2-7; TRBD1 is a possible D gene (6 bases). V was pared by 5 bases and J by 3 bases, with 20 bases between. The CDR3 is made up of 16 amino acids. CDR1 is PRHDT, CDR2 FYEKMQ, per germline (reference sequence). The CDR3 sequence: CASSLSKGVWDYEQYF. CDR3 DNA sequence: TGTGCCAGCAGCCTAAGTAAGGGGGTTTGGGACTACGAGCAGTACTTC.

V usage is TRBV7-9 and J usage is TRBJ2-3; D may be TRBD1 or TRBD2 (6 bases each). The length of the CDR3 is 15 residues. Per the germline V gene, CDR1 is SEHNR and CDR2 is FQNEAQ (reference sequence). Trimming shortened V by 5 bases and J by 2 bases, and 14 bases separated the two germline ends. CDR3 nucleotide sequence: TGTGCCAGCAGCCGACAGGAGGGAAACACAGATACGCAGTATTTT. Protein sequence: CASSRQEGNTDTQYF.

This rearrangement joins TRBV19 to TRBJ2-1, with D hard to call. The CDR3 loop spans 14 amino acids. Germline values: CDR1 LNHDA, CDR2 SQIVND (reference sequence). The V end was cut by 4 bases, the J end by 2 bases, with 9 bases between. This CDR3 reads CASSTGLTYNEQFF. The CDR3 nucleotides read TGTGCCAGTAGTACAGGTCTCACCTACAATGAGCAGTTCTTC.

The chain joins TRBV5-5 to TRBJ1-2; no clear D gene. Germline CDR1 reads SGHKS; CDR2 reads YYEKEE (reference sequence). The germline V and J ends were trimmed by 3 bases and 2 bases, with 8 bases remaining between them. The CDR3 covers 13 residues. CDR3 sequence (DNA): TGTGCCAGCAGCTCCGACGCAAACTATGGCTACACCTTC. Its translation is CASSSDANYGYTF. Drawing the rest from reference TRBV5-5 and TRBJ1-2, the complete variable domain is DAGVTQSPTHLIKTRGQQVTLRCSPISGHKSVSWYQQVLGQGPQFIFQYYEKEERGRGNFPDRFSARQFPNYSSELNVNALLLGDSALYLCASSSDANYGYTFGSGTRLTVV.